The 15 T cell receptor beta chains reported below all come from one sample, sequenced in a study of shared clonotypes between healthy human individuals. The table came from immunoSEQ multiplex PCR; TCRdb's copy has only in-frame clones and leaves some out. The profile shows about 2.4 million clones, more than 80% of them singletons. Sequencing was carried out using naive CD4+ T cells sorted from blood. Subset denoted: CD45RA+ positively selected. The receptors stem from a young man in good health.

This clone has a single count. This sample also contains other DNA sequences that code for the same CDR3. The chain is built from TRBV29-1 and TRBJ1-1, with 11 bases that match TRBD1. CDR3 size: 13 residues. Per the germline V gene, CDR1 is SQVTM and CDR2 is ANQGSEA. J gave up 3 bases and V 6 bases, and 3 bases lay outside the gene matches. CDR3 sequence: CSVRTGGDTEAFF. DNA of the CDR3: TGCAGCGTACGGACAGGGGGCGACACTGAAGCTTTCTTT.

This clone was counted a single time. The chain carries TRBV30 and TRBJ1-4; D is ambiguous. The germline V and J ends were trimmed by 2 bases and 6 bases, with 19 bases remaining between them. The length of the CDR3 is 16 residues. From germline, CDR1 is GTSNPN and CDR2 SVGIG (reference sequence). The CDR3: CAWSSSKFGVDEKLFF. In nucleotides, the CDR3 is TGTGCCTGGAGTAGTAGCAAGTTCGGGGTGGATGAAAAACTGTTTTTT.

CDR3 bases: TGTGCCAGCAGCGTGGCAGGGACAGGGGTCATTAGCAATCAGCCCCAGCATTTT. It specifies CASSVAGTGVISNQPQHF. The chain couples TRBV5-6 to TRBJ1-5; 10 bases align to TRBD1. Germline V lookup: CDR1 SGHDT, CDR2 YYEEEE. The V gene end was trimmed by 4 bases and the J gene end by 0 bases; junction bases not matched to a gene: 10. The CDR3 length is 18 residues.

This clone was detected a few times. This chain uses TRBV29-1 with TRBJ1-1; D is possibly TRBD1 (6 bases). The germline V and J ends were trimmed by 6 bases and 1 base, with 12 bases remaining between them. The CDR3 spans 13 residues. Germline CDR1 and CDR2: SQVTM and ANQGSEA. The CDR3 loop reads CSVVKQGNTEAFF. The CDR3 DNA follows: TGCAGCGTCGTTAAACAGGGGAACACTGAAGCTTTCTTT.

This clone has just one count. V is TRBV7-6 and J is TRBJ1-6; D not certain. The V end was cut by 5 bases, the J end by 7 bases, with 9 bases between. There are 13 residues in the CDR3. Germline assignment: CDR1 SGHVS and CDR2 FNYEAQ. The CDR3 region has the DNA TGTGCCAGCAGCCCCGTAGCCAATTCACCCCTCCACTTT. This sequence encodes CASSPVANSPLHF.

The chain couples TRBV5-1 to TRBJ2-5; D perhaps matches TRBD2 (6 bases). CDR1 is SGHRS, CDR2 YFSETQ, per germline. Trimming took 0 bases from V and 5 from J, leaving 11 bases between them. This CDR3 has 14 residues. The CDR3 loop reads CASSLGGTRETQYF. The CDR3 DNA sequence: TGCGCCAGCAGCTTGGGCGGGACTCGGGAGACCCAGTACTTC.

The chain joins TRBV19 to TRBJ1-5; weak D call: TRBD1 (6 bases). The CDR3 has 15 amino acids. Trimming removed 6 bases from V and 4 bases from J, with 16 bases in between. Germline V gives CDR1 LNHDA, CDR2 SQIVND (reference sequence). The DNA for the CDR3 is TGTGCCAGTAGACCATTCGGAGGGGGGAATCAGCCCCAGCATTTT. Amino acid sequence: CASRPFGGGNQPQHF.

Only one count was recorded for this clone. The J gene is TRBJ2-2, the V gene TRBV7-2; 7 bases align to TRBD1. The CDR3 sequence is 15 residues long. Losses at the gene ends were 2 bases for V and 1 base for J; bases not matched to a gene: 1. From germline, CDR1 is SGHTA and CDR2 FQGNSA. The CDR3 DNA is TGTGCCAGCAGCTTAAGGGACAGGAACACCGGGGAGCTGTTTTTT. The encoded protein is CASSLRDRNTGELFF.

CDR3 DNA: TGTGCCAGCAGCTTGGGTTCCGAAATCTACAATGAGCAGTTCTTC. This translates into CASSLGSEIYNEQFF. The chain joins TRBV5-4 to TRBJ2-1; D is unresolved. Germline CDR1 SGHNT, CDR2 YYREEE (reference sequence). The CDR3 length is 15 residues. V dropped 0 bases and J dropped 3 bases, with 10 bases sitting between them.

V usage is TRBV30 and J usage is TRBJ1-2; 7 bases align to TRBD1. The trim removed 2 bases at V and 2 bases at J, leaving 2 bases unmatched. This CDR3 region has 13 residues. Germline V gene sequence: CDR1 GTSNPN, CDR2 SVGIG (reference sequence). The CDR3 reads CAWSKQGNYGYTF. DNA for the CDR3: TGTGCCTGGAGTAAACAGGGGAACTATGGCTACACCTTC.

The chain is built from TRBV10-3 and TRBJ2-3; D is perhaps TRBD2 (8 bases). CDR3 length: 18 residues. Between the trimmed V and J ends, which lost 6 bases and 3 bases, there was a span of 25 bases. Germline CDR1 is ENHRY and CDR2 is SYGVKD. CDR3 nucleotides: TGTGCCATCAGCAAGGGGGCTAGCGGGTTCTCGAGAACAGATACGCAGTATTTT. Amino acids: CAISKGASGFSRTDTQYF.

This chain connects TRBV7-2 to TRBJ2-7; 10 nucleotides agree with TRBD1. Germline loops: CDR1 SGHTA, CDR2 FQGNSA. This CDR3 has 15 amino acids. The V gene end was trimmed by 3 bases and the J gene end by 3 bases; junction bases not matched to a gene: 5. The CDR3 DNA reads TGTGCCAGCAGCTTCGACAGGGGGCGGGTCTACGAGCAGTACTTC. Its translation: CASSFDRGRVYEQYF.

V gene TRBV15 combines with J gene TRBJ1-4; TRBD1 is a possible D gene (6 bases). Between the trimmed V and J ends, which lost 2 bases and 8 bases, there was a span of 18 bases. CDR3 size: 16 residues. CDR1 and CDR2 (germline): LNHNV, YYDKDF (reference sequence). CDR3 amino acids: CATSRFAGESGEKLFF. CDR3 DNA sequence: TGTGCCACCAGCAGATTCGCAGGGGAAAGCGGGGAAAAACTGTTTTTT.

To note about this clone: Different DNA sequences within this sample yield the same CDR3. The chain employs TRBV18 and TRBJ2-5; 12 bases fit TRBD1. V lost 5 bases, J lost 5 bases, and 6 bases stayed unmatched. Germline V lookup: CDR1 KGHSH, CDR2 LQKENI. The CDR3 extends over 15 amino acids. The CDR3 bases are TGTGCCAGCTCATCAGGGACAGGGGGCCGGGAGACCCAGTACTTC. Translating it yields CASSSGTGGRETQYF. The whole variable domain, remainder taken from reference TRBV18 and TRBJ2-5, is NAGVMQNPRHLVRRRGQEARLRCSPMKGHSHVYWYRQLPEEGLKFMVYLQKENIIDESGMPKERFSAEFPKEGPSILRIQQVVRGDSAAYFCASSSGTGGRETQYFGPGTRLLVL.

Regarding this clone: The sample carries other DNA sequences with the same CDR3. V gene TRBV10-3 combines with J gene TRBJ2-2, with D unresolved. Trimming cost V 0 bases and J 3 bases, with 2 bases left between them. The CDR3 is 13 residues long. Per germline, CDR1 ENHRY and CDR2 SYGVKD. CDR3 sequence reads: CAISESYTGELFF. Written as DNA, the CDR3 is TGTGCCATCAGTGAGTCATACACCGGGGAGCTGTTTTTT.